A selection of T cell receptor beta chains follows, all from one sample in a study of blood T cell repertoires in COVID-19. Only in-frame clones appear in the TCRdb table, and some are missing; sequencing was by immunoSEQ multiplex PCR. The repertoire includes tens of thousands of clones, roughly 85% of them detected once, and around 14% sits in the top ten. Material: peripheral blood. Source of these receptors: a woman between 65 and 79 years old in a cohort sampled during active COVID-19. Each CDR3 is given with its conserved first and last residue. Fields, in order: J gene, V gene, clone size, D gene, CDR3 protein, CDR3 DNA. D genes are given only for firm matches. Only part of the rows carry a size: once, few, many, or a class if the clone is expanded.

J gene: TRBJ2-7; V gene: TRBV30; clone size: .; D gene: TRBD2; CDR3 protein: CACSGLADEQYF; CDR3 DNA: TGTGCCTGCTCGGGACTAGCGGACGAGCAGTACTTC
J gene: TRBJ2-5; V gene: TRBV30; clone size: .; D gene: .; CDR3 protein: CAWRGRAGELQETQYF; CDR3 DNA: TGTGCCTGGAGGGGTAGAGCAGGGGAACTGCAAGAGACCCAGTACTTC
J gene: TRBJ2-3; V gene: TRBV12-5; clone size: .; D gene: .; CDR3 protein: CASALRLSGTDTQYF; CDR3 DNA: TGTGCTAGTGCTTTGAGGTTGAGCGGGACAGATACGCAGTATTTT
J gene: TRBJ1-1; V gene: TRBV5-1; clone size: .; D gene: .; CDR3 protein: CASSPGLTVNTEAFF; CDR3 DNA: TGCGCCAGCAGCCCAGGACTGACGGTGAACACTGAAGCTTTCTTT
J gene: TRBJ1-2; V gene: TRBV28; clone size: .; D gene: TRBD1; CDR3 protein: CASSGQGVGYTF; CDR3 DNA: TGTGCCAGCAGCGGACAGGGGGTTGGCTACACCTTC
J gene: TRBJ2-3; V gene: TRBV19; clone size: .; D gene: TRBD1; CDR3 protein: CASSNRGSTDTQYF; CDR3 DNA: TGTGCCAGTAGCAACAGGGGAAGCACAGATACGCAGTATTTT
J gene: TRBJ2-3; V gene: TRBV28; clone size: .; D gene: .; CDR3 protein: CASTTSPDTQYF; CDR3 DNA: TGTGCCAGCACCACATCCCCAGATACGCAGTATTTT
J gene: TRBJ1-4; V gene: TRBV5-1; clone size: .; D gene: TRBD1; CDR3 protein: CASSSSGTGGEKLFF; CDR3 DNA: TGCGCCAGCAGCTCCTCCGGGACAGGAGGGGAAAAACTGTTTTTT
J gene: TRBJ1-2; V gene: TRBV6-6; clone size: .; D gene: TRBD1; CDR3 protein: CASLGDREVRTYGYTF; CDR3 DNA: TGTGCCAGCCTCGGGGACAGAGAGGTTAGGACCTATGGCTACACCTTC
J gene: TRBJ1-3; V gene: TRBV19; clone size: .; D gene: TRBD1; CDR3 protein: CASRTSGTGTSGNTIYF; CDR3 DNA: TGTGCCAGTAGAACCTCGGGGACAGGGACCTCTGGAAACACCATATATTTT
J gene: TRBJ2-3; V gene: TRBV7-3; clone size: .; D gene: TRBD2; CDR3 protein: CASSLAGARDTQYF; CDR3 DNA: TGTGCCAGCAGCTTAGCGGGAGCGAGAGATACGCAGTATTTT
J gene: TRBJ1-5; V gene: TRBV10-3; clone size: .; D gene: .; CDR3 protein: CAISESVRNQPQHF; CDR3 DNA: TGTGCCATCAGTGAGTCGGTGAGGAATCAGCCCCAGCATTTT
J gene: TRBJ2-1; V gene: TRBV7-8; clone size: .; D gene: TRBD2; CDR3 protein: CASSLAGLANHNEQFF; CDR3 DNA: TGTGCCAGCAGCTTAGCGGGACTAGCGAACCACAATGAGCAGTTCTTC
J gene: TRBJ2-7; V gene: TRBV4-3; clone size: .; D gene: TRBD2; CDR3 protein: CASSQGSGREGEQYF; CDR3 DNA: TGCGCCAGCAGCCAAGGGAGCGGGAGGGAGGGCGAGCAGTACTTC
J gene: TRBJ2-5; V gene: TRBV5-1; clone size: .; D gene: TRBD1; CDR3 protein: CASSLTPGTGAPRENF; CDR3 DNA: TGCGCCAGCAGCTTGACCCCCGGGACAGGGGCTCCACGGGAGAACTTC
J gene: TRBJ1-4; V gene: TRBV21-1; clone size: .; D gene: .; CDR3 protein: CARNGAFIRRRVDEKLFF; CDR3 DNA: TGTGCCAGAAACGGGGCATTCATTCGCAGGAGGGTCGATGAAAAACTGTTTTTT
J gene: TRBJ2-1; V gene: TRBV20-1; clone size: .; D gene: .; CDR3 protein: CSASAVDSGQFF; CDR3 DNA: TGCAGTGCTAGTGCTGTGGACAGCGGGCAGTTCTTC
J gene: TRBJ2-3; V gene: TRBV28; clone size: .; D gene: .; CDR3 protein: CASSHGTFTDTQYF; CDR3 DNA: TGTGCCAGCAGCCACGGGACTTTCACAGATACGCAGTATTTT
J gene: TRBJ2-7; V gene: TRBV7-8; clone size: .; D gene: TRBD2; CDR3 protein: CASSVAGLAVSYEQYF; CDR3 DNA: TGTGCCAGCAGCGTAGCGGGACTAGCAGTTTCCTACGAGCAGTACTTC
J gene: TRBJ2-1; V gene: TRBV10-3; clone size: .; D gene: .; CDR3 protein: CAISEREQGINEQFF; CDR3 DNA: TGTGCCATCAGTGAGCGAGAACAGGGAATAAATGAGCAGTTCTTC
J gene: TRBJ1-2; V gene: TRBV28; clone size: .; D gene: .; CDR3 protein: CASSRRTYGYTF; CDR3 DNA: TGTGCCAGCAGTAGAAGAACTTATGGCTACACCTTC
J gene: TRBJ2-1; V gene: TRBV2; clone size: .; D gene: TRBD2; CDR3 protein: CASSPASGNHNEQFF; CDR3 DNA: TGTGCCAGCAGCCCTGCTAGCGGCAACCACAATGAGCAGTTCTTC
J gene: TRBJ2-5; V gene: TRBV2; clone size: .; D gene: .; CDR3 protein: CASSESGIDQETQYF; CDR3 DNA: TGTGCCAGCAGTGAATCGGGGATAGACCAAGAGACCCAGTACTTC
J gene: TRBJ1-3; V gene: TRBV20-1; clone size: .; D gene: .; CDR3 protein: CSALNRDTIYF; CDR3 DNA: TGCAGTGCTCTGAATCGGGACACCATATATTTT
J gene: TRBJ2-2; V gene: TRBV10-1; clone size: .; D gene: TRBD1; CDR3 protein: CASSARDRGAGELFF; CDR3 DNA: TGCGCCAGCAGTGCCCGGGACAGGGGTGCCGGGGAGCTGTTTTTT
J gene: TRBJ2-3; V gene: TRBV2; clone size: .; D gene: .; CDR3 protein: CASSAQTDTQYF; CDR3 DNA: TGTGCCAGCAGCGCACAAACAGATACGCAGTATTTT
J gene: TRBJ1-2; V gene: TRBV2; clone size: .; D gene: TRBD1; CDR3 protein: CASSRGQGWGSYTF; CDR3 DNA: TGTGCCAGCAGTAGGGGACAGGGTTGGGGTAGCTACACCTTC
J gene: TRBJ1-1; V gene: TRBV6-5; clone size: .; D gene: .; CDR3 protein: CASSYTGGRTEAFF; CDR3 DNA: TGTGCCAGCAGTTACACGGGGGGCCGCACTGAAGCTTTCTTT
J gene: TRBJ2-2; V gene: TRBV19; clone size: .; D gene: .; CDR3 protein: CASIQGGQGGTGELFF; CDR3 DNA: TGTGCCAGTATACAAGGAGGGCAGGGGGGCACCGGGGAGCTGTTTTTT
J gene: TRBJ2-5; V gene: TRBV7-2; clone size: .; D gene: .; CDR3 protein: CASSPQRQETQYF; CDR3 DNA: TGTGCCAGCAGCCCGCAGCGCCAAGAGACCCAGTACTTC
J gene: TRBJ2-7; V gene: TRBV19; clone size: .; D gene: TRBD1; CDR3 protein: CASSLRTGSYEQYF; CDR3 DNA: TGTGCCAGTAGTTTGCGGACAGGCTCCTACGAGCAGTACTTC
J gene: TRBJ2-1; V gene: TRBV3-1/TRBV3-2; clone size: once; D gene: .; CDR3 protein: CASSQGSGPSYNEQFF; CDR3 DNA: TGTGCCAGCAGCCAAGGTAGCGGCCCGTCCTACAATGAGCAGTTCTTC
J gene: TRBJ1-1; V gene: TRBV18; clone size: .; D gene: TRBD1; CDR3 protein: CASSPRGRNTEAFF; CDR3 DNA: TGTGCCAGCTCACCCAGGGGGCGGAACACTGAAGCTTTCTTT
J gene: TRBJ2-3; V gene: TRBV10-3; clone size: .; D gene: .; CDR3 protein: CAISATSSTDTQYF; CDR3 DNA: TGTGCCATCAGTGCTACGTCTAGCACAGATACGCAGTATTTT
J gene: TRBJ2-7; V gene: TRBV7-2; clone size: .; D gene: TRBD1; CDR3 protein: CASSLGPGQTYEQYF; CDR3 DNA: TGTGCCAGCAGCTTAGGTCCGGGACAGACCTACGAGCAGTACTTC
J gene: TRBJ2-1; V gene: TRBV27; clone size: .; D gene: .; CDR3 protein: CASSLQGGNEQFF; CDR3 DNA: TGTGCCAGCAGTCTACAGGGCGGCAATGAGCAGTTCTTC
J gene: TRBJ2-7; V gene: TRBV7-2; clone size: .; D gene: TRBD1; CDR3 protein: CASSPLAGGYEQYF; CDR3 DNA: TGTGCCAGCAGCCCCCTTGCAGGGGGCTACGAGCAGTACTTC
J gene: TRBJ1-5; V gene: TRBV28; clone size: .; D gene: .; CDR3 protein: CASTSGRVGQPQHF; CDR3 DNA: TGTGCCAGCACCTCCGGCAGGGTGGGTCAGCCCCAGCATTTT
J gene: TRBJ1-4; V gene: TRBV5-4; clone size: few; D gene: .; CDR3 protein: CASSFGGDHEKLFF; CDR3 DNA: TGTGCCAGCAGCTTCGGCGGGGACCATGAAAAACTGTTTTTT
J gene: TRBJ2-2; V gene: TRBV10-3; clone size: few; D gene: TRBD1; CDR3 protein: CAISESTPGTGDTGELFF; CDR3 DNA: TGTGCCATCAGTGAGTCGACCCCAGGGACAGGGGACACCGGGGAGCTGTTTTTT
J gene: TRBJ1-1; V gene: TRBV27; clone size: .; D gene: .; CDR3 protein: CASSLLPGTSEAFF; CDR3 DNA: TGTGCCAGCAGTTTACTCCCAGGAACCAGTGAAGCTTTCTTT
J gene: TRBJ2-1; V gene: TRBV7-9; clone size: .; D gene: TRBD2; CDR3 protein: CASSFLLAGADEQFF; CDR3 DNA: TGTGCCAGCAGCTTTTTACTAGCGGGAGCAGATGAGCAGTTCTTC
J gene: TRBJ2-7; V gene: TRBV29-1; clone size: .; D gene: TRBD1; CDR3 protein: CSVAWDSYYEQYF; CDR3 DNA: TGCAGCGTTGCCTGGGACAGTTACTACGAGCAGTACTTC
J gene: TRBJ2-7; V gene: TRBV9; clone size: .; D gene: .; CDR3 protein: CASSPRGASSYEQYF; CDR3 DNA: TGTGCCAGCAGCCCCCGCGGGGCAAGCTCCTACGAGCAGTACTTC
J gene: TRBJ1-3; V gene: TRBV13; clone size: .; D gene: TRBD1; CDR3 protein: CASSLEDRVGNTIYF; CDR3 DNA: TGTGCCAGCAGCTTAGAAGACAGGGTCGGAAACACCATATATTTT
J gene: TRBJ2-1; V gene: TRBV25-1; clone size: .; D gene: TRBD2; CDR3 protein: CASSEGGRALNEQFF; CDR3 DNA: TGTGCCAGCAGTGAGGGCGGGAGGGCCTTGAATGAGCAGTTCTTC
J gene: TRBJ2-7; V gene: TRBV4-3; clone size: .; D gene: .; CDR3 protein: CASSQGQAYEQYF; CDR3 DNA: TGCGCCAGCAGCCAAGGACAGGCCTACGAGCAGTACTTC
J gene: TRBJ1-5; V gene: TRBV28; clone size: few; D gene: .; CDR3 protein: CASSLVQQPQHF; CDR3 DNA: TGTGCCAGCAGTTTAGTACAGCAGCCCCAGCATTTT
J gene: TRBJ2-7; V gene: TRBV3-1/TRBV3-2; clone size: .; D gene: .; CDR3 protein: CASSQARGSYEQYF; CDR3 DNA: TGTGCCAGCAGCCAAGCAAGAGGTAGCTACGAGCAGTACTTC
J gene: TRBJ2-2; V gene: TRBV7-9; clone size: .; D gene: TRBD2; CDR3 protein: CASSPGLAGNGELFF; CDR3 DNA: TGTGCCAGCAGCCCGGGACTAGCGGGGAACGGGGAGCTGTTTTTT
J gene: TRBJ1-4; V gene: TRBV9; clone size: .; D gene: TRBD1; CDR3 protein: CASSTGTAATNEKLFF; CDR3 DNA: TGTGCCAGCAGCACCGGGACAGCTGCAACTAATGAAAAACTGTTTTTT